This TCR beta chain was sequenced in a study of CD8+CD57+ T cells in acquired aplastic anemia. About the study: The sorted CD4+ and CD8+ cells yielded an average around 3.2 ug of DNA. Study conclusions and caveats: Researchers reported that CD8+ Simpson's diversity was not significantly different in patients versus controls.

The CDR3 runs 17 residues. Unmatched junction bases numbered 4, after V lost 0 bases and J lost 0 bases. Germline V gene data show CDR1 as SGHRS and CDR2 as YFSETQ. A note on this clonotype: Its antigen is still unknown.

CD8+CD57+ cell expansion had been shown by flow cytometry in patients chosen for sequencing. Prior therapy had not been administered to any patient at the time of blood sampling. Genomic DNA provided the template from which TCR beta VDJ and CDR3 profiles were obtained. TCRdb itself ran the reads through MiXCR, one entry per CDR3 protein. Of some 200,000 distinct CDR3 sequences detected, 40% to 50% appear once; the ten largest clones hold over 7.5%. V gene TRBV5-1 combines with J gene TRBJ2-1; the match to TRBD2 covers 9 bases. The specimen was sorted CD4+, CD8+, or CD8+CD57+ T cells (not recorded which) from PBMCs. The receptor was isolated from a human donor with aplastic anemia. CDR3 sequence (DNA): TGCGCCAGCAGCTTGGTTAGCGGGAGTGGCTCCTACAATGAGCAGTTCTTC. This gives the protein CASSLVSGSGSYNEQFF.